The entry below describes one T cell receptor beta chain. The missing conserved phenylalanine or tryptophan at the end of this CDR3 makes a read error likely. This CDR3 is 14 amino acids long. V was trimmed by 5 bases and J by 2 bases, leaving 11 bases between them. Combining a sample-barcoded 5' primer with a J-beta primer mix, a second PCR ran for roughly 6 to 12 cycles. Each TCR beta cDNA got a 12-nucleotide random molecular identifier. MiXCR was run by TCRdb on the 5' RACE reads, yielding one entry per CDR3 protein. The data contain approximately 810,000 distinct CDR3 sequences, 25% to 30% of them seen just once; the ten biggest clones take up roughly 17%. This sample is part of a study of blood T cells in healthy people across ages.

The receptor comes from a woman aged 80 or older in good health. The V call is TRBV12-3 or TRBV12-4, the J call TRBJ2-3; D remains unclear. Sequencing input: blood. The CDR3 region is CASSPTVTTDTQYS. The CDR3 DNA is TGTGCCAGCAGTCCCACAGTGACCACAGATACGCAGTATTCT.